Reported below is one T cell receptor (beta chain). The antigen it binds to is not known. Per-base qualities were not stored, and no clone one base away is much larger. The CDR3 regions of human TCRbeta chains were subjected to immunosequencing. The authors' pipeline ran thus. TCRs in the repertoires were matched against a reference library of SARS-CoV-2-specific TCRs that had been generated with the MIRA antigen-specificity platform. Breadth was defined as the fraction of unique TCRs that were SARS-CoV-2-associated. Depth was defined as the fraction of total T cells that were SARS-CoV-2-associated. Each spike-specific TCR was assigned to its reactive spike region and to a CD4 or CD8 class using the MIRA data. Log10-transformed breadth and depth values were compared by one-way ANOVA with Sidak's multiple comparisons tests. TCRdb stores this immuneACCESS table with in-frame sequences only. Part of the clones is absent; in the studies checked, under half of the shortfall reflects unresolved V genes, and no reason is known for the rest. The DNA gave D and trimming, while V, J and clone size come from that table. The sample data list about 180,000 clones, and about 90% of these were observed just once. Around a tenth of the sample goes to the ten largest clones.

Spanning cysteine to phenylalanine, the CDR3 consists of 13 amino acids. Only the CDR3 part of the read is kept: 39 bases, read in frame from the first base. The germline V gene provides CDR1 MNHEY and CDR2 SVGAGI. Cut back by 2 bases and 5 bases, the V and J ends lie 9 bases apart. The intended sense of this specimen's time point label: about 28 days (+/-7) after the second vaccine dose. AZD1222 recipients with second doses at about 4 weeks or about 12 weeks were pooled, because spike-specific TCR depth and breadth did not differ between schedules. Samples from vaccinated people were obtained from the UK trials COV001 and COV002, which included a single-blind randomized controlled phase 2/3 trial of AZD1222 (ChAdOx1 nCoV-19) in healthy adults. For TCRbeta chain sequencing, PBMC samples were collected from trial participants at day 0 and at day 28 after the second dose. The entry originates in a study of T cell responses to AZD1222 COVID-19 vaccine (dated by TCRdb to the early 2020s). The study in broad terms: TCR sequencing covered roughly 230 trial participants: 200 to 220 given two doses of AZD1222 and 26 given two doses of MenACWY control vaccine. Trial participants were enrolled by age into subgroups of 18-55, 56-69 and 70-plus years, and around 140, 26 and 57 TCR-sequenced participants, respectively, were included in these subgroups.

Results and caveats for the whole study, not just this receptor: No day 14 peak-response samples were available, so repertoires were characterized only after the peak T cell response. Reportedly, close to half of the unique spike-specific TCRs recognized epitopes lying outside the regions that are mutated in the B.1.351 and B.1.1.7 variants. Participants were mostly white British, with more females than males. The authors suggested clonal diversity may have been underestimated. Conclusions about previously exposed vaccinees were limited because only 6 or 7 AZD1222 recipients were SARS-CoV-2 seropositive at baseline. The 56-69-year group was small, and its depth increase did not reach significance, likely because of low power. After two AZD1222 doses, both the breadth and the depth of spike-specific TCRs were significantly higher than at day 0 and than in MenACWY recipients. The vaccine-associated CD4 TCRs covered the entire spike protein, and the dominant responses fell in regions 160-218 and 743-854.

The rearrangement combines TRBV6-5 with TRBJ1-1, with no confident D gene call. This receptor was taken from an adult who received the AZD1222 COVID-19 vaccine. Material: peripheral blood, obtained 28 days after the second AZD1222 dose. The nucleotide sequence is TGTGCCAGCAGTTACGGTCCTCGAACTGAAGCTTTCTTT. Its protein product is CASSYGPRTEAFF.